These 3 T cell receptor beta chains were sequenced from one sample in a study of T cell repertoires in cytomegalovirus infection. TCRdb itself ran the reads through MiXCR, one entry per CDR3 protein. This table has about 490,000 distinct CDR3 sequences, 16% appearing once. The sample comprised CD8+ T cells from PBMCs. These receptors came from a human donor in good health (CMV status not recorded). Some clones in this sample may be carry-over from other donors' samples.

To note about this clonotype: A junction boundary mismatches the germline segment, possibly from a read error. The gene calls are TRBV4-1 and TRBJ1-4; possible D gene TRBD1, 5 bases. CDR1 is MGHRA and CDR2 is YSYEKL in the germline V gene. The CDR3 is 15 residues long. CDR3 sequence: CASSQAGLDNEKLFF. The CDR3 nucleotides read TGTGCCAGCAGCCAAGCGGGACTCGATAATGAAAAACTGTTTTTT.

The chain has TRBV10-2 and TRBJ2-1, with a possible D match to TRBD2 (6 bases). This CDR3 comprises 13 residues. Germline CDR1 is WSHSY and CDR2 is SAAADI. V was cut by 10 bases and J by 8 bases, with 18 bases left in between. The CDR3 bases are TGCGCCACCTACCTAAAGGGAGGCCATGAGCAGTTCTTC. It translates to CATYLKGGHEQFF.

The chain employs TRBV12-3 or TRBV12-4 and TRBJ2-1; tentatively, D is TRBD2 (7 bases). The CDR3 sequence is 15 residues long. Deletions cut 4 bases from V and 10 bases from J, with 20 bases between. The CDR3 DNA sequence: TGTGCCAGCAGTTCCACCGGGGGGCTGCTAGGGGAGCAGTTCTTC. This encodes CASSSTGGLLGEQFF.